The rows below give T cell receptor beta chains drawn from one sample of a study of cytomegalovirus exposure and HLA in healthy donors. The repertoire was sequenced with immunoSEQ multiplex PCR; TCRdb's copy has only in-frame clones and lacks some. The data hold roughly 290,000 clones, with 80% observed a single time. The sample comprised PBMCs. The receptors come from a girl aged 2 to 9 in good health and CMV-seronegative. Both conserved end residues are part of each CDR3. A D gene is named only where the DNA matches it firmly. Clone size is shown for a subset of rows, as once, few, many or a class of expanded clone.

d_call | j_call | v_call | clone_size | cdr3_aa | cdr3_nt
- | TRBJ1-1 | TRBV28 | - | CASSTPNRVTFTEAFF | TGTGCCAGCAGCACCCCCAACAGGGTGACGTTTACTGAAGCTTTCTTT
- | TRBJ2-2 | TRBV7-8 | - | CASSQYQGSNTGELFF | TGTGCCAGCAGCCAATATCAGGGGTCGAACACCGGGGAGCTGTTTTTT
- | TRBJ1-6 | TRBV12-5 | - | CASGLVLSPRGGNSPLHF | TGTGCTAGTGGTTTGGTACTTTCCCCCAGAGGCGGTAATTCACCCCTCCACTTT
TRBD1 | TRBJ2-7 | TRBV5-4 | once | CASSSRQIPGGANEQYF | TGTGCCAGCAGCTCCCGACAGATTCCAGGGGGCGCGAACGAGCAGTACTTC
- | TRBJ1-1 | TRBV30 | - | CAWRVTTGAFF | TGTGCCTGGAGGGTAACCACGGGGGCTTTCTTT
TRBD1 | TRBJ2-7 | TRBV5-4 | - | CASGTGGAYEQYF | TGTGCCAGCGGGACAGGGGGCGCCTACGAGCAGTACTTC
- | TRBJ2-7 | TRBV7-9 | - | CASSLALDPTSSYEQYF | TGTGCCAGCAGCTTAGCGCTAGACCCAACCAGCTCCTACGAGCAGTACTTC
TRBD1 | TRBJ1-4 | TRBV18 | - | CASSSGQGFNEKLFF | TGTGCCAGCTCATCCGGACAGGGCTTTAATGAAAAACTGTTTTTT
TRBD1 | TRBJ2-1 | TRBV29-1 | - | CSGGLGQGVSEQFF | TGCAGCGGTGGGTTGGGCCAGGGGGTGAGTGAGCAGTTCTTC
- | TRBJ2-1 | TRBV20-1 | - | CSAAADEQFF | TGCAGTGCCGCGGCGGATGAGCAGTTCTTC
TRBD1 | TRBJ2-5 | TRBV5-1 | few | CASSLGQGQETQYF | TGCGCCAGCAGCTTGGGACAGGGCCAAGAGACCCAGTACTTC
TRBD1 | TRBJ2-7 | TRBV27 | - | CASSLGQGALGEQYF | TGTGCCAGCAGTTTGGGACAGGGGGCCTTGGGGGAGCAGTACTTC
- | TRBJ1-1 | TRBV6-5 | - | CASCSQANGNTEAFF | TGTGCCAGCTGTTCCCAAGCAAATGGGAACACTGAAGCTTTCTTT
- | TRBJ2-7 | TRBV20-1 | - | CSAKLVGEQYF | TGCAGTGCTAAACTAGTTGGCGAGCAGTACTTC
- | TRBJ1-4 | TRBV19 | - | CASSNYRQFRDEKLFF | TGTGCCAGTAGTAACTACCGACAGTTCCGGGATGAAAAACTGTTTTTT
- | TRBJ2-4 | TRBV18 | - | CASSPKPRASLAKNIQYF | TGTGCCAGCTCACCAAAACCCAGGGCATCTTTAGCCAAAAACATTCAGTACTTC
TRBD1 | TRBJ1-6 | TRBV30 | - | CAWITGQGLSNSPLHF | TGTGCCTGGATTACAGGACAGGGGTTGTCTAATTCACCCCTCCACTTT
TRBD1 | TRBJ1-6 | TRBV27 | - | CASRRGTGNSPLHF | TGTGCCAGCAGGCGGGGGACAGGGAATTCACCCCTCCACTTT
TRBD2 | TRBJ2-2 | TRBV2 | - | CASGEGLAETGELFF | TGTGCCAGCGGCGAGGGGCTAGCGGAGACCGGGGAGCTGTTTTTT
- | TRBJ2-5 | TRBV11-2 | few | CASSLGSSAGTQYF | TGTGCCAGCAGCTTAGGCTCTAGCGCCGGGACCCAGTACTTC
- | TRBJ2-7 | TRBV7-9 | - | CSSSPNYEQYF | TGTTCCAGCAGCCCTAACTACGAGCAGTACTTC
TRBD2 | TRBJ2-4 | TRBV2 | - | CASSVMGGVAKNIQYF | TGTGCCAGCAGCGTCATGGGGGGGGTGGCCAAAAACATTCAGTACTTC
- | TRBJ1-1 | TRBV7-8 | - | CASSLAYRESTEAFF | TGTGCCAGCAGCTTAGCGTACAGGGAGAGCACTGAAGCTTTCTTT
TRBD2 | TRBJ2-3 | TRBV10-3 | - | CAIGGRADTQYF | TGTGCCATCGGCGGGAGAGCAGATACGCAGTATTTT
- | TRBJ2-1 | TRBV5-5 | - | CASSLSLASYNEQFF | TGTGCCAGCAGCTTGTCGCTAGCCTCCTACAATGAGCAGTTCTTC
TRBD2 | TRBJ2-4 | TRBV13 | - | CASSLEGEASGREAKNIQYF | TGTGCCAGCAGCTTAGAAGGGGAGGCTAGCGGGAGGGAAGCCAAAAACATTCAGTACTTC
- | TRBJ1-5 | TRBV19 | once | CASSMGQGNQPQHF | TGTGCCAGTAGTATGGGGCAGGGGAATCAGCCCCAGCATTTT
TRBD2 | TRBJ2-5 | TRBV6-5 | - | CASSTGTIKETQYF | TGTGCCAGCAGTACGGGGACTATAAAAGAGACCCAGTACTTC
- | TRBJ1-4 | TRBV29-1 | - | CSVGQGIREKLFF | TGCAGCGTTGGCCAGGGGATTAGGGAAAAACTGTTTTTT
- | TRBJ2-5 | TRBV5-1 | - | CASRFDGFGLETQYF | TGCGCCAGCAGGTTTGACGGGTTCGGGTTGGAGACCCAGTACTTC
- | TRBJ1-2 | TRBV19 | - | CASATGGYGYTF | TGTGCCAGTGCGACCGGCGGATATGGCTACACCTTC
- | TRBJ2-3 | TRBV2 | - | CASSARTGGPTDTQYF | TGTGCCAGCAGTGCCAGGACGGGGGGCCCCACAGATACGCAGTATTTT
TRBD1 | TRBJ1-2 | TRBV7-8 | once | CASSLSRDRGEVSSYGYTF | TGTGCCAGCAGCTTGTCCCGGGACAGGGGAGAAGTAAGCAGTTATGGCTACACCTTC
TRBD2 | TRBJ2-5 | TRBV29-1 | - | CSLLYAGGPQTQYF | TGCAGCCTTCTGTACGCGGGAGGGCCCCAGACCCAGTACTTC
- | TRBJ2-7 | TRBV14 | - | CASSESGFWVDYEQYF | TGTGCCAGCAGCGAAAGCGGATTCTGGGTCGACTACGAGCAGTACTTC
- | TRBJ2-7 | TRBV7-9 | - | CASSLPLGFGYEQYF | TGTGCCAGCAGCTTGCCACTCGGGTTCGGCTACGAGCAGTACTTC
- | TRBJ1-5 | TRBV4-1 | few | CASSPWRVPNQPQHF | TGCGCCAGCAGCCCCTGGCGGGTCCCTAATCAGCCCCAGCATTTT
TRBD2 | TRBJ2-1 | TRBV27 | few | CASSIKRPTSGKGNEQFF | TGTGCCAGCAGTATCAAACGCCCGACTAGCGGGAAAGGCAATGAGCAGTTCTTC
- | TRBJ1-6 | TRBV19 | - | CATHREMGSPLHF | TGTGCCACACACCGGGAGATGGGTTCACCCCTCCACTTT
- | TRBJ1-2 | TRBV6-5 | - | CASSYSRGTNYGYTF | TGTGCCAGCAGTTACTCTCGGGGGACTAACTATGGCTACACCTTC
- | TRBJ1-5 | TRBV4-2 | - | CASSQDSQPQHF | TGTGCCAGCAGCCAAGATTCACAGCCCCAGCATTTT
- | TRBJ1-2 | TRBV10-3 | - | CAISGPGGAGYTF | TGTGCCATCAGTGGCCCGGGGGGGGCTGGCTACACCTTC
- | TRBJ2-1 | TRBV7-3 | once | CASSPQAAGGIKEQFF | TGTGCCAGCAGCCCCCAGGCAGCGGGTGGGATTAAAGAGCAGTTCTTC
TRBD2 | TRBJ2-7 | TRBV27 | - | CASSLRILAGGGEQYF | TGTGCCAGCAGCCTACGTATACTAGCGGGAGGAGGCGAGCAGTACTTC
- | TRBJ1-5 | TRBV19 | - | CASARESNQPQHF | TGTGCCAGTGCCCGGGAAAGCAATCAGCCCCAGCATTTT
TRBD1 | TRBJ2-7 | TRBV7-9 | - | CASSLVAGGRYEQYF | TGTGCCAGCAGCTTAGTTGCAGGGGGCAGGTACGAGCAGTACTTC
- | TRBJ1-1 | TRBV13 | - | CASSLGQLGGTEAFF | TGTGCCAGCAGCTTAGGCCAATTGGGGGGCACTGAAGCTTTCTTT
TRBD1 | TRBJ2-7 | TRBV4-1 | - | CASSQVGQGSSYEQYF | TGCGCCAGCAGCCAAGTGGGACAGGGGAGCTCCTACGAGCAGTACTTC
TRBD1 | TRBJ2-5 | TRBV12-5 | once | CASGLRDRWTSEFQYF | TGTGCTAGTGGTCTCCGGGACAGGTGGACATCCGAGTTCCAGTACTTC
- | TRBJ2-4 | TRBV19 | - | CATVAPGQRGGIAKNIQYF | TGTGCCACAGTAGCCCCCGGACAGCGAGGGGGTATAGCCAAAAACATTCAGTACTTC
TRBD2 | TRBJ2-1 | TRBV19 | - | CASSPPPTSGRAAWFF | TGTGCCAGTAGTCCCCCCCCGACTAGCGGGAGGGCCGCTTGGTTCTTC